Listed below are T cell receptor beta chains from one sample, sequenced in a study of blood T cell repertoires in COVID-19. The table came from immunoSEQ multiplex PCR; TCRdb's copy has only in-frame clones and leaves some out. The sample shows 300,000 to 350,000 clones, about 85% of them seen only once. The sample consisted of peripheral blood. The source is a man between 18 and 29 years old with active or convalescent COVID-19. Each CDR3 is given with its conserved first and last residue. Fields, in order: J gene, clone size, V gene, D gene, CDR3 protein, CDR3 DNA. The D gene is left open where the match is weak. The listing skips clone size in some rows; elsewhere it reads once, few, many or a size class.

TRBJ1-1 | - | TRBV3-1/TRBV3-2 | - | CASSQMINGPEAFF | TGTGCCAGCAGCCAAATGATTAATGGCCCTGAAGCTTTCTTT
TRBJ2-1 | few | TRBV7-3 | TRBD2 | CASSSQSSGRGGEQFF | TGTGCCAGCAGCTCGCAATCTAGCGGGAGAGGGGGTGAGCAGTTCTTC
TRBJ1-2 | - | TRBV29-1 | TRBD1 | CSVEAWTGENGYTF | TGCAGCGTTGAGGCTTGGACAGGGGAAAATGGCTACACCTTC
TRBJ1-2 | - | TRBV4-3 | TRBD1 | CASSRTDRPSNYGYTF | TGCGCCAGCAGCCGAACGGACAGGCCCTCTAACTATGGCTACACCTTC
TRBJ2-1 | many | TRBV10-2 | TRBD2 | CASTAGLAGNEQFF | TGCGCCAGCACGGCGGGACTAGCGGGCAATGAGCAGTTCTTC
TRBJ2-1 | few | TRBV5-1 | - | CASSLVFDRNEQFF | TGCGCCAGCAGCTTGGTGTTCGACAGGAATGAGCAGTTCTTC
TRBJ1-3 | - | TRBV2 | - | CASSVQGTSSGNTIYF | TGTGCCAGCAGTGTGCAGGGCACAAGCTCTGGAAACACCATATATTTT
TRBJ1-3 | - | TRBV6-6 | - | CASNIQLSGNTIYF | TGTGCCAGCAACATACAGCTCTCTGGAAACACCATATATTTT
TRBJ1-1 | once | TRBV4-2 | TRBD1 | CASSQGTGLNTEAFF | TGTGCCAGCAGCCAAGGGACAGGATTGAACACTGAAGCTTTCTTT
TRBJ2-1 | - | TRBV4-1 | TRBD2 | CASSQDPGLPGAEQFF | TGCGCCAGCAGCCAAGACCCGGGACTACCCGGGGCTGAGCAGTTCTTC
TRBJ2-2 | - | TRBV14 | - | CASSLVVGELFF | TGTGCCAGCAGCCTTGTCGTCGGGGAGCTGTTTTTT
TRBJ2-2 | - | TRBV10-1 | - | CATHERRPYLPNTGELFF | TGCGCCACCCACGAGCGGAGGCCCTACCTGCCTAACACCGGGGAGCTGTTTTTT
TRBJ1-6 | - | TRBV28 | - | CASSLYRAVNSPLHF | TGTGCCAGCAGTTTATACAGGGCTGTGAATTCACCCCTCCACTTT
TRBJ2-7 | - | TRBV28 | TRBD1 | CASSSGGDPYEQYF | TGTGCCAGCAGTTCAGGGGGCGATCCGTACGAGCAGTACTTC
TRBJ2-3 | - | TRBV10-3 | - | CAISAEGVSADTQYF | TGTGCCATCAGTGCTGAGGGGGTTTCGGCAGATACGCAGTATTTT
TRBJ1-6 | - | TRBV11-2 | - | CASSLGSNHNSPLHF | TGTGCCAGCAGCTTAGGCAGTAACCATAATTCACCCCTCCACTTT
TRBJ1-4 | - | TRBV6-1 | TRBD1 | CASSEGGTVGEKLFF | TGTGCCAGCAGTGAAGGGGGGACAGTGGGTGAAAAACTGTTTTTT
TRBJ2-1 | - | TRBV6-4 | TRBD1 | CASSDGGTGNNEQFF | TGTGCCAGCAGTGACGGGGGGACAGGGAACAATGAGCAGTTCTTC
TRBJ1-3 | - | TRBV28 | - | CATSGPGNTIYF | TGTGCCACAAGCGGGCCTGGAAACACCATATATTTT
TRBJ1-2 | - | TRBV28 | - | CASNRYKLGYTF | TGTGCCAGCAACAGGTATAAACTTGGCTACACCTTC
TRBJ2-1 | - | TRBV15 | - | CATSRASSLGGVRYNEQFF | TGTGCCACCAGCAGAGCCTCGAGTTTGGGGGGAGTGAGGTACAATGAGCAGTTCTTC
TRBJ1-2 | - | TRBV28 | - | CASSLRGRGGYTF | TGTGCCAGCAGTTTAAGGGGGAGAGGAGGCTACACCTTC
TRBJ1-2 | - | TRBV20-1 | TRBD1 | CSASGGYGYTF | TGCAGTGCGTCAGGGGGCTATGGCTACACCTTC
TRBJ2-3 | - | TRBV5-1 | TRBD2 | CASSLARAGGQDTQYF | TGCGCCAGCAGCTTGGCCCGAGCGGGGGGGCAAGATACGCAGTATTTT
TRBJ1-5 | few | TRBV15 | - | CATSRDLNQPQHF | TGTGCCACCAGCAGAGATCTTAATCAGCCCCAGCATTTT